The clone carrying this TCR beta chain occurred a few times. What it binds is unknown. TCRdb's table, derived via immunoSEQ multiplex PCR, lists solely in-frame clones and lacks some. In the table there are roughly 1,000 clones, approximately 45% of which are singletons. V lost 3 bases, J lost 5 bases, and 10 bases lay in between. The CDR3 has 13 amino acids. In germline, CDR1 is LGHDT, CDR2 YNNKEL (reference sequence). These data come from a study of tissue T cells after allogeneic stem cell transplantation. The study, taken as a whole, reports: The study did not identify alloreactive or antigen-specific tissue TCRs, and some clones might be persisting host cells.

Enrolled prospectively were adult allogeneic hematopoietic cell transplant recipients whose graft-versus-host disease was steroid-refractory. The chain uses TRBV3-1 (or the pseudogene TRBV3-2) and TRBJ1-2; D perhaps matches TRBD1 (6 bases). This TCR came from a female patient between 40 and 69 years old with steroid-refractory graft-versus-host disease after an allogeneic stem cell transplant. Some T cells may originate from the graft donor. The specimen comprised kidney tissue, sampled at autopsy. DNA of the CDR3: TGTGCCAGCAGCCAGGCTAGGGGGTATGGCTACACCTTC. It specifies CASSQARGYGYTF.